This TCR beta chain was obtained from a study of T cell responses to AZD1222 COVID-19 vaccine. Study conclusions and caveats: After the peak T cell response, and only then, were repertoires sampled.

Data came from immunoSEQ multiplex PCR; TCRdb stores just in-frame clones and leaves some out. The sample lists 85,000 to 100,000 clones, 85% to 90% seen once, with roughly 4% in the top ten. Note on this clone: What it recognizes is unknown.

The starting material was peripheral blood, obtained on day 0 of AZD1222 vaccination. The TCR was taken from an adult in good health.

The CDR3 DNA is TGTGCCAGCAGCCTAGGGCCATCAACCGGGGAGCTGTTTTTT. Translation gives CASSLGPSTGELFF. The chain carries TRBV5-7 and TRBJ2-2, with D unclear. TRBV5-7 is placed among ORFs of uncertain function. Between the trimmed V and J ends, which lost 4 bases and 5 bases, there was a span of 12 bases. The CDR3 extends over 14 amino acids.